The source of this T cell receptor (beta chain) is a study of vaccination effects on CD4 cells after COVID-19. Comments on this clone: Its antigen is unknown.

Here immunoSEQ multiplex PCR was the method, and the copy in TCRdb shows in-frame clones only, minus some. The data show 20,000 to 30,000 clones, approximately 80% seen once. The CDR3 loop spans 16 amino acids. After removal of 4 bases from V and 4 bases from J, the junction contained 9 bases not matched to a gene. Germline CDR1 is SGHRS and CDR2 is YFSETQ. Before sequencing, viral peptide pools were used by the ViraFEST assay to expand antigen-specific CD4+ T cells. Culture lasted about 10 days before CD4+ T cell isolation. Infection with SARS-CoV-2 occurred in the person between March and December 2020, and PCR confirmed it. Half-medium replacement with IL-2 medium occurred on days 3 and 7.

The receptor comes from a human donor who had a prior SARS-CoV-2 infection. This chain links TRBV5-1 with TRBJ1-4; 8 bases are shared with TRBD1. This sample comprised CD4+ T cells from PBMCs cultured with HCoV-NL63 spike peptides, obtained before COVID-19 vaccination. Here the CDR3 reads CASSVGTGLINEKLFF. In nucleotides, the CDR3 is TGCGCCAGCAGCGTAGGGACAGGCCTAATTAATGAAAAACTGTTTTTT.